These T cell receptor beta chains were read from a single sample in a study of sequential checkpoint blockade in melanoma. Libraries were prepared by immunoSEQ multiplex PCR; TCRdb keeps only in-frame clonotypes and omits some of them. The table has 4,500 to 6,500 clones, around 23% seen once. The sample consisted of tumor tissue (inferred from file names), taken from a patient given nivolumab and ipilimumab in sequence. Source of these receptors: a human donor with melanoma. The CDR3 runs from the conserved cysteine through the conserved F or W. D genes are given only for firm matches. Clone size is shown for a subset of rows, as once, few, many or a class of expanded clone.

cdr3_nt cdr3_aa clone_size d_call j_call v_call
TGTGCCAGTAGTACCCGACAGGACCACTATGGCTACACCTTC CASSTRQDHYGYTF few NA TRBJ1-2 TRBV19
TGTGCCAGCAGCTCGACTAGCGGGAAGGAGACCCAGTACTTC CASSSTSGKETQYF NA TRBD2 TRBJ2-5 TRBV28
TGTGCCAGCAGTTTGACGGGGGGCGGCGAGCAGTACTTC CASSLTGGGEQYF NA NA TRBJ2-7 TRBV28
TGTGCCAGCAGGTACTTGGGATACGAGCAGTACTTC CASRYLGYEQYF NA NA TRBJ2-7 TRBV6-8
TGTGCCAGCAGTCTCCGGACAGTTGGAGCAGTTGGCTACACCTTC CASSLRTVGAVGYTF few NA TRBJ1-2 TRBV6-8
TGTGCCAGCAGTCCCCAGGCCGGGGAGCTGTTTTTT CASSPQAGELFF few NA TRBJ2-2 TRBV6-8
TGTGCCAGCAGCGACGGAAGCAATCAGCCCCAGCATTTT CASSDGSNQPQHF large NA TRBJ1-5 TRBV6-8
TGCGCCAGCAGCTCGTCCGGGACATCCCTTCACGAGCAGTACTTC CASSSSGTSLHEQYF NA NA TRBJ2-7 TRBV5-1
TGTGCCGCAAGAAGTAGGACTACCCCCGGGGAGCTGTTTTTT CAARSRTTPGELFF few NA TRBJ2-2 TRBV6-8
TGTGCCATCAGCAGGGACGGACCCTACGAGCAGTACTTC CAISRDGPYEQYF medium-sized NA TRBJ2-7 TRBV6-8
TGTGCCAGTAACGGCCGGCGGGGCGGGGACACTGAAGCTTTCTTT CASNGRRGGDTEAFF NA NA TRBJ1-1 TRBV19
TGTGCCAGCTCACCGGTCGGTGATACGCAGTATTTT CASSPVGDTQYF NA NA TRBJ2-3 TRBV18
TGTGCCAGCAGCTTAGATCACTCGGGCACAGATACGCAGTATTTT CASSLDHSGTDTQYF NA NA TRBJ2-3 TRBV11-3
TGTGCCAGCAGTTTACACCAAGGACAGGGGTTAGGTGGCTACACCTTC CASSLHQGQGLGGYTF NA TRBD1 TRBJ1-2 TRBV6-8
TGTGCCAGCAGCGGACTAGCGGGGGGCTACGAGCAGTACTTC CASSGLAGGYEQYF few TRBD2 TRBJ2-7 TRBV11-3
TGTGCCAGCAGCCAAGATCTTGCCGGGCATGGCGATACGCAGTATTTT CASSQDLAGHGDTQYF NA NA TRBJ2-3 TRBV14
TGTGCCAGCAGCTTGTCTAGCGGGGGGCTGTACCAAGAGACCCAGTACTTC CASSLSSGGLYQETQYF few TRBD2 TRBJ2-5 TRBV7-6
TGTGCCAGCGACAGGCTAGCGGGGGGGCGTGCGGATGAGCAGTTCTTC CASDRLAGGRADEQFF few TRBD2 TRBJ2-1 TRBV2
TGTGCCAGCTCACCAACAGGGGGGCCCTACGAGCAGTACTTC CASSPTGGPYEQYF NA TRBD1 TRBJ2-7 TRBV18
TGTGCCAGCAGCCTAGCGGTCTCCTACAATGAGCAGTTCTTC CASSLAVSYNEQFF NA TRBD2 TRBJ2-1 TRBV25-1
TGTGCCAGCAGCGGTGGACTAGCGGGAGTCGGCTACGAGCAGTACTTC CASSGGLAGVGYEQYF NA TRBD2 TRBJ2-7 TRBV9
TGTGCCAGCTCCACCCCCCACCGACTAGCTGGCGAGCAGTACTTC CASSTPHRLAGEQYF few TRBD2 TRBJ2-7 TRBV28
TGCAGCGTTGAAGATCGGTTCAGGGCGGGTAGTACTGAAGCTTTCTTT CSVEDRFRAGSTEAFF NA NA TRBJ1-1 TRBV29-1
TGTGCCAGCAGTTACTCCCTAGCGGGAGGATACACAGATACGCAGTATTTT CASSYSLAGGYTDTQYF NA TRBD2 TRBJ2-3 TRBV6-8
TGTGCCATCGGGGGGGCAGGGGGAAATCAGCCCCAGCATTTT CAIGGAGGNQPQHF NA TRBD1 TRBJ1-5 TRBV6-8
TGCGCCAGCAGTCAGCTGGTGGGACAGGGAGTGACTGAAGCTTTCTTT CASSQLVGQGVTEAFF NA TRBD1 TRBJ1-1 TRBV23-1
TGTGCCAGCTCACTCCGGACAGGGGGGTCCTACAATGAGCAGTTCTTC CASSLRTGGSYNEQFF NA TRBD1 TRBJ2-1 TRBV18
TGTGCCAGCAGCCAACAGGGACAGGGAAACGGGGAGCTGTTTTTT CASSQQGQGNGELFF NA TRBD1 TRBJ2-2 TRBV9
TGTGCCAGCAGCGTAGCAGGGGCCCCTGAAGCTTTCTTT CASSVAGAPEAFF NA NA TRBJ1-1 TRBV9
TGTGCCAGTAGCAAACAGGGGCCTAGCGGTTCAGCCAATGAGCAGTTCTTC CASSKQGPSGSANEQFF NA NA TRBJ2-1 TRBV19
TGTGCCAGCAGCTTAAAAGGGGGCTTAAGCGAGCAGTACTTC CASSLKGGLSEQYF NA TRBD1 TRBJ2-7 TRBV11-3
TGTGCCAGCAGCTCCAGACAGGGGACGAGCTACGAGCAGTACTTC CASSSRQGTSYEQYF medium-sized TRBD1 TRBJ2-7 TRBV11-3
TGCGCCAGCAGCTTGCTCAGGGGTATGAACACTGAAGCTTTCTTT CASSLLRGMNTEAFF NA NA TRBJ1-1 TRBV5-1
TGTGCCAGCAGTTATTACGGGGGTGAAAAACTGTTTTTT CASSYYGGEKLFF NA NA TRBJ1-4 TRBV6-8
TGTGCCAGCTCACCACCGACTAACTATGGCTACACCTTC CASSPPTNYGYTF NA NA TRBJ1-2 TRBV18
TGTGCCAGCAGCTTAGATGTGCGGACTAGCGGGTTCGGGGAGACCCAGTACTTC CASSLDVRTSGFGETQYF few TRBD2 TRBJ2-5 TRBV11-3
TGCAGCGTTGGAGAAGGGGGCACGAATGAAAAACTGTTTTTT CSVGEGGTNEKLFF medium-sized TRBD1 TRBJ1-4 TRBV29-1
TGTGCCACCAGAGGCGGGGGGGCGTTTAATGAGCAGTTCTTC CATRGGGAFNEQFF few TRBD2 TRBJ2-1 TRBV2
TGTGCCAGCAGCCCCGGGGGGGGCTGGGGCTTGAACACTGAAGCTTTCTTT CASSPGGGWGLNTEAFF many NA TRBJ1-1 TRBV11-3
TGTGCCAGCAGCACCCAGGGTTTGTCAGATACGCAGTATTTT CASSTQGLSDTQYF medium-sized NA TRBJ2-3 TRBV9
TGTGCCAGTAGTATGGGGGGATGGACTGAAGCTTTCTTT CASSMGGWTEAFF NA NA TRBJ1-1 TRBV19
TGTGCCTGGATATCTAGCGGGAGGGCCCTAGGGTACAATGAGCAGTTCTTC CAWISSGRALGYNEQFF few TRBD2 TRBJ2-1 TRBV30